These 32 T cell receptor beta chains were all obtained from the same sample, sequenced in a study of blood T cell repertoires in COVID-19. Clones were sequenced by immunoSEQ multiplex PCR, and TCRdb holds only the in-frame ones, with some missing. The data hold about 120,000 clones, with approximately 80% observed a single time. The sample consisted of peripheral blood. The receptors stem from a man in his sixties or seventies with acute or convalescent COVID-19.

This rearrangement joins TRBV30 to TRBJ2-3; 9 bases match TRBD1. CDR1 is GTSNPN and CDR2 is SVGIG in the germline V gene (reference sequence). The ends lost 1 base at V and 3 bases at J; junction bases unmatched: 11. This CDR3 spans 17 amino acids. DNA of the CDR3: TGTGCCTGGAGTGATCCCGGGACAGGGTACGGGACAGATACGCAGTATTTT. This gives the protein CAWSDPGTGYGTDTQYF.

The rearrangement uses TRBV5-6 and TRBJ1-5; TRBD1 is a possible D gene (5 bases). Germline-derived CDR1 and CDR2 are SGHDT and YYEEEE. There are 14 residues in the CDR3. V shed 2 bases and J shed 5 bases, with 11 bases lying between them. CDR3 DNA sequence: TGTGCCAGCAGCTTTCGGCAGGGTTATCAGCCCCAGCATTTT. Translated: CASSFRQGYQPQHF.

This chain joins TRBV2 and TRBJ1-3; a possible D gene is TRBD1 (6 bases). The CDR3 has 16 residues. Trimming shortened V by 5 bases and J by 0 bases, and 14 bases separated the two germline ends. CDR1 SNHLY and CDR2 FYNNEI come from the germline V gene. The CDR3 coding sequence is TGTGCCAGCAGTCTTCAACAGGGAAGCTCTGGAAACACCATATATTTT. Translated, it gives CASSLQQGSSGNTIYF.

The chain joins TRBV2 to TRBJ1-4, with 9 bases matching TRBD1. Germline CDR1 reads SNHLY; CDR2 reads FYNNEI. J lost 7 bases, V lost 1 base, and 4 bases had no gene match. The CDR3 has 15 residues. As DNA, the CDR3 is TGTGCCAGCAGTGAAGGGGGACAGGGAGGTGAAAAACTGTTTTTT. It is translated as CASSEGGQGGEKLFF.

This chain links TRBV7-9 with TRBJ1-6; D call uncertain. CDR1 SEHNR and CDR2 FQNEAQ come from the germline V gene (reference sequence). The CDR3 is made up of 16 amino acids. V was cut by 1 base and J by 13 bases, with 20 bases left in between. The CDR3 region is CASSLGGPGSVGPLHF. In DNA, the CDR3 is TGTGCCAGCAGCTTAGGAGGGCCGGGGTCGGTCGGTCCCCTCCACTTT.

This clone was detected a few times. The chain recombines TRBV2 with TRBJ2-1, with D unresolved. Germline loops: CDR1 SNHLY, CDR2 FYNNEI. There are 11 residues in the CDR3. The ends were cut back, 3 bases at V and 8 bases at J, with 5 bases in the middle. The CDR3 sequence: CASSDGHEQFF. The DNA of the CDR3 is TGTGCCAGCAGTGATGGGCATGAGCAGTTCTTC.

The J gene is TRBJ2-3, the V gene TRBV10-1; 11 bases fit TRBD1. V lost 6 bases, J lost 0 bases, and 11 bases stayed unmatched. From germline, CDR1 is WNHNN and CDR2 SYGVQD (reference sequence). The CDR3 is 18 amino acids. The CDR3 sequence: CASSRTSGTGGSTDTQYF. For the CDR3, the DNA is TGCGCCAGCAGCAGAACCAGCGGGACAGGGGGTAGCACAGATACGCAGTATTTT.

This rearrangement joins TRBV14 to TRBJ1-2; no definite D call. Germline V gives CDR1 SGHDN, CDR2 FVKESK. The V end was cut by 4 bases, the J end by 5 bases, with 17 bases between. CDR3 length: 15 amino acids. The CDR3 nucleotides are TGTGCCAGCAGCCGGGTCGGTCGAGGGATTTATGGCTACACCTTC. Amino acid sequence: CASSRVGRGIYGYTF.

The chain uses TRBV20-1 and TRBJ2-5, with 7 nucleotides matching TRBD2. The junction had 7 bases not matched to a gene; V was cut back by 3 bases and J by 0 bases. CDR1 and CDR2 (germline): DFQATT, SNEGSKA (reference sequence). CDR3 length: 15 amino acids. The CDR3: CSASDLAANQETQYF. For the CDR3, the DNA is TGCAGTGCTAGTGATCTAGCGGCGAACCAAGAGACCCAGTACTTC.

The chain employs TRBV4-2 and TRBJ2-5; 7 bases match TRBD2. Germline CDR1 is LGHNA and CDR2 is YNFKEQ. The CDR3 is made up of 16 amino acids. V lost 0 bases to trimming and J lost 4 bases; unmatched junction nucleotides: 8. The CDR3 nucleotides are TGTGCCAGCAGCCAAGAGGGGAGGGCAAGGTTAGAGACCCAGTACTTC. It encodes CASSQEGRARLETQYF.

In DNA, the CDR3 is TGTGCCAGCAGCCCGACAGGGAACTCACCCCTCCACTTT. Protein product: CASSPTGNSPLHF. The gene calls are TRBV7-9 and TRBJ1-6, with 7 bases fitting TRBD1. V lost 5 bases and J lost 10; bases outside the gene matches: 5. CDR1 is SEHNR, CDR2 FQNEAQ, per germline (reference sequence). The CDR3 has 13 amino acids.

This clone appeared a few times. The rearrangement uses TRBV27 and TRBJ2-1; D not certain. The V and J ends lost 5 bases and 8 bases respectively, with 19 bases between them. CDR1 is MNHEY, CDR2 SMNVEV, per germline (reference sequence). CDR3 length: 15 residues. CDR3 amino acids: CASSPAYLNADEQFF. CDR3 nucleotide sequence: TGTGCCAGCAGTCCGGCCTATCTAAACGCGGATGAGCAGTTCTTC.

The V call is TRBV7-9, the J call TRBJ1-4; 7 bases fit TRBD1. The CDR3 runs 14 residues. CDR1 and CDR2 (germline): SEHNR, FQNEAQ (reference sequence). J gave up 7 bases and V 5 bases, and 7 bases lay outside the gene matches. CDR3 DNA: TGTGCCAGCAGCCTTCCAGGGGGTACTGAAAAACTGTTTTTT. Translation: CASSLPGGTEKLFF.

This clone was recorded once. The V gene is TRBV5-1, the J gene TRBJ2-7, with D tentatively TRBD1 (5 bases). Germline V gene data show CDR1 as SGHRS and CDR2 as YFSETQ. The CDR3 consists of 18 residues. Trimming shortened V by 3 bases and J by 0 bases, and 22 bases separated the two germline ends. In DNA form, the CDR3 reads TGCGCCAGCAGCTATCTCCCCCAGGGTGGGGCCACCTCCTACGAGCAGTACTTC. This sequence encodes CASSYLPQGGATSYEQYF.

The CDR3 DNA reads as TGCAGCGTTGAAGGGGCAAACTCCTACGAGCAGTACTTC. It encodes CSVEGANSYEQYF. This sequence joins TRBV29-1 and TRBJ2-7; D unresolved. V was pared by 1 base and J by 0 bases, with 7 bases between. This CDR3 has 13 amino acids. Germline V gene lookup returns CDR1 SQVTM and CDR2 ANQGSEA.

The rearrangement uses TRBV19 and TRBJ1-4; 7 positions agree with TRBD1. V lost 9 bases to trimming and J lost 5 bases; unmatched junction nucleotides: 9. Per germline, CDR1 LNHDA and CDR2 SQIVND (reference sequence). CDR3 length: 14 residues. For the CDR3, the DNA is TGTGCCAGCGCTCTGACAGGGATAAATGAAAAACTGTTTTTT. It translates to CASALTGINEKLFF.

This chain joins TRBV28 and TRBJ1-1; possibly TRBD1 for D (6 bases). CDR3 length: 15 amino acids. Trimming removed 5 bases from V and 4 bases from J, with 17 bases in between. Per germline, CDR1 MDHEN and CDR2 SYDVKM. CDR3 nucleotide sequence: TGTGCCAGCAGTGCCCACGGTTACAGGGTCACTGAAGCTTTCTTT. It translates to CASSAHGYRVTEAFF.

This sequence joins TRBV27 and TRBJ2-7; 7 bases are a match to TRBD1. The CDR3 has 12 residues. The trim removed 8 bases at V and 3 bases at J, leaving 4 bases unmatched. CDR1 and CDR2 (germline): MNHEY, SMNVEV (reference sequence). CDR3 amino acids: CASRTGNYEQYF. For the CDR3, the DNA is TGTGCCAGCCGGACAGGAAACTACGAGCAGTACTTC.

This clone was found once. V and J are TRBV7-9 and TRBJ2-7; 11 positions match TRBD2. CDR3 length equals 15 residues. The J segment lost 4 bases and the V segment lost 5 bases, leaving 7 bases of the junction unmatched. Germline CDR1 and CDR2: SEHNR and FQNEAQ (reference sequence). DNA for the CDR3: TGTGCCAGCAGCCCCCGACTAGCGGGGAGATACGAGCAGTACTTC. Its protein is CASSPRLAGRYEQYF.

The chain uses TRBV13 and TRBJ2-7; possibly TRBD2 for D (5 bases). The CDR3 sequence is 13 residues long. Germline V lookup: CDR1 PRHDT, CDR2 FYEKMQ (reference sequence). Between the trimmed V and J ends, which lost 2 bases and 7 bases, there was a span of 12 bases. DNA of the CDR3: TGTGCCAGCAGCTTAACTCTAGCTGGTGAGCAGTACTTC. Translating gives CASSLTLAGEQYF.

The chain joins TRBV6-5 to TRBJ1-5; 7 nucleotides line up with TRBD1. The CDR3 has 14 residues. Germline loops: CDR1 MNHEY, CDR2 SVGAGI. V lost 5 bases to trimming and J lost 2 bases; unmatched junction nucleotides: 3. The CDR3 coding sequence is TGTGCCAGCAGTCCCGGGACAGGCAATCAGCCCCAGCATTTT. The encoded protein is CASSPGTGNQPQHF.

The chain has TRBV10-1 and TRBJ2-2; D is possibly TRBD1 (6 bases). The CDR3 has 15 residues. V dropped 2 bases and J dropped 6 bases, with 13 bases sitting between them. CDR1 and CDR2 (germline): WNHNN, SYGVQD (reference sequence). CDR3 sequence reads: CASSEEIRGAGELFF. The CDR3 DNA follows: TGCGCCAGCAGTGAGGAAATCAGGGGTGCCGGGGAGCTGTTTTTT.

The chain has TRBV4-1 and TRBJ2-2, with a possible D match to TRBD1 (6 bases). Germline V gene lookup returns CDR1 MGHRA and CDR2 YSYEKL. CDR3 length: 15 amino acids. V was clipped by 4 bases and J by 5 bases, with 14 bases between them. The CDR3 sequence is CASSLSNRVTGELFF. The CDR3 bases are TGCGCCAGCAGCCTCTCCAACAGGGTAACCGGGGAGCTGTTTTTT.

V gene TRBV10-1 combines with J gene TRBJ1-1; perhaps TRBD1 as D (6 bases). The CDR3 is made up of 13 amino acids. The V end lost 2 bases, the J end lost 7 bases, and 11 bases lay between the germline ends. Germline CDR1 reads WNHNN; CDR2 reads SYGVQD (reference sequence). The CDR3 spells CASSERQGYEAFF. The CDR3 DNA reads TGCGCCAGCAGTGAGCGGCAGGGGTATGAAGCTTTCTTT.

The chain uses TRBV29-1 and TRBJ1-6; 10 bases line up with TRBD1. Per germline, CDR1 SQVTM and CDR2 ANQGSEA. This CDR3 has 14 amino acids. The trim removed 0 bases at V and 7 bases at J, leaving 0 bases unmatched. For the CDR3, the DNA is TGCAGCGTTGAAGAGGACAGGGGGAATTCACCCCTCCACTTT. Amino acids: CSVEEDRGNSPLHF. Supplemented by reference TRBV29-1 and TRBJ1-6, the full variable domain reads SAVISQKPSRDICQRGTSLTIQCQVDSQVTMMFWYRQQPGQSLTLIATANQGSEATYESGFVIDKFPISRPNLTFSTLTVSNMSPEDSSIYLCSVEEDRGNSPLHFGNGTRLTVT.

The chain carries TRBV19 and TRBJ2-5, with 8 bases that match TRBD1. CDR1 is LNHDA and CDR2 is SQIVND in the germline V gene (reference sequence). The length of the CDR3 is 14 residues. The V and J ends lost 7 bases and 3 bases, in that order; junction bases with no gene match: 7. The CDR3 nucleotides are TGTGCCAGTAAAGGACAGGGATCTAAAGAGACCCAGTACTTC. Translating it yields CASKGQGSKETQYF. Drawing the rest from reference TRBV19 and TRBJ2-5, the complete variable domain is DGGITQSPKYLFRKEGQNVTLSCEQNLNHDAMYWYRQDPGQGLRLIYYSQIVNDFQKGDIAEGYSVSREKKESFPLTVTSAQKNPTAFYLCASKGQGSKETQYFGPGTRLLVL.

This clone has just a few counts. J is TRBJ2-3 and V is TRBV30, with 12 bases fitting TRBD2. CDR1 GTSNPN and CDR2 SVGIG come from the germline V gene (reference sequence). There are 17 residues in the CDR3. Trimming at V came to 2 bases and at J to 4 bases, leaving 10 bases not matched to a gene. This CDR3 is CAWSFTRLAGVPDTQYF. CDR3 DNA: TGTGCCTGGAGTTTTACTCGACTAGCGGGGGTCCCAGATACGCAGTATTTT.

The chain has TRBV2 and TRBJ2-1, with a tentative D call TRBD2 (7 bases). The CDR3 runs 13 residues. The V gene's germline CDR1 is SNHLY and CDR2 FYNNEI. Between the trimmed V and J ends, which lost 4 bases and 9 bases, there was a span of 13 bases. CDR3 bases: TGTGCCAGCAGTGGAGGGGGGGACGGTGAGCAGTTCTTC. Its translation is CASSGGGDGEQFF.

CDR3 in DNA: TGCGCCAGCAGCTGGGGGCGCGAGCAGTACTTC. Protein product: CASSWGREQYF. This chain joins TRBV5-1 and TRBJ2-7; D is possibly TRBD1 (6 bases). Germline CDR1 is SGHRS and CDR2 is YFSETQ. Trimming left V 3 bases short and J 6 bases short, with 7 bases between. This CDR3 has 11 amino acids.

The V call is TRBV7-9, the J call TRBJ2-7, with D perhaps matching TRBD2 (5 bases). The germline V and J ends were trimmed by 5 bases and 3 bases, with 14 bases remaining between them. There are 14 residues in the CDR3. CDR1 is SEHNR and CDR2 is FQNEAQ in the germline V gene (reference sequence). The CDR3 sequence: CASSPHTGNYEQYF. Written as DNA, the CDR3 is TGTGCCAGCAGCCCTCATACGGGGAACTACGAGCAGTACTTC.

This clone has a handful of counts. The chain has TRBV5-5 and TRBJ1-1; 7 bases align to TRBD1. The CDR3 extends over 15 amino acids. Unmatched junction bases numbered 6, after V lost 0 bases and J lost 4 bases. Germline V lookup: CDR1 SGHKS, CDR2 YYEKEE (reference sequence). CDR3 in DNA: TGTGCCAGCAGCTTGGATACAGGGGTAGGCACTGAAGCTTTCTTT. Amino acids: CASSLDTGVGTEAFF.

The rearrangement joins TRBV12-3 or TRBV12-4 to TRBJ2-7; no clear D. This CDR3 region has 13 residues. V was trimmed by 5 bases and J by 2 bases, leaving 10 bases between them. In nucleotides, the CDR3 is TGTGCCAGCAGTGTGGCAGGTACCTACGAGCAGTACTTC. Encoded protein: CASSVAGTYEQYF.